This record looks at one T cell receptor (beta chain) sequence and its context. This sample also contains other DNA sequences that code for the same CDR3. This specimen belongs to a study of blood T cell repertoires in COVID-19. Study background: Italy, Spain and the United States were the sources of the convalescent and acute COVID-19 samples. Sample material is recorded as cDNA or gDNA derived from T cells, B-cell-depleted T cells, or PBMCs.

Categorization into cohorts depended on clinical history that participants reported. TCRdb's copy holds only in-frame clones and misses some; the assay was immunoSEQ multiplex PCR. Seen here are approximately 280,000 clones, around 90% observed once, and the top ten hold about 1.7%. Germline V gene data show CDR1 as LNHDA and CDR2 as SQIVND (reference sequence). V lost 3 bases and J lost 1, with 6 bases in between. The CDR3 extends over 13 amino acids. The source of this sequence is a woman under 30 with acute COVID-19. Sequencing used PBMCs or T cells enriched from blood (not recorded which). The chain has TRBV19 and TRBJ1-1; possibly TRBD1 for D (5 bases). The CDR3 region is CASSIQGNTEAFF. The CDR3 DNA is TGTGCCAGTAGTATCCAGGGGAACACTGAAGCTTTCTTT.